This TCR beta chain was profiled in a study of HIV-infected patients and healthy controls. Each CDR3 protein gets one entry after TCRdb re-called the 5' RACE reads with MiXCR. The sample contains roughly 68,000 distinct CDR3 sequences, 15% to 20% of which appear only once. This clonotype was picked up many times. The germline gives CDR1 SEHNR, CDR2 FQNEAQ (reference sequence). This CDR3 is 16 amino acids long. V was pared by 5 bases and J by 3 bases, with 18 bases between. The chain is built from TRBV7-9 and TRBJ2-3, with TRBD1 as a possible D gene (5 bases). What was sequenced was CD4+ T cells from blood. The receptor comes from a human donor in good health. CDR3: CASSRRTDPGTDTQYF. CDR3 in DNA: TGTGCCAGCAGCCGAAGGACCGACCCAGGGACAGATACGCAGTATTTT.